This passage covers 2 T cell receptor beta chains from one sample sequenced in a study of glioma-infiltrating T cells. Using RNA template, CDR3s of TCR alpha and beta were amplified with iRepertoire arm-PCR. Each CDR3 protein gets one entry after TCRdb re-called the multiplex PCR reads with MiXCR. Here the sample spans 100,000 to 150,000 distinct CDR3 sequences, approximately 25% being singletons. Sequencing used glioma tissue, nonneoplastic brain tissue, or PBMCs (not recorded which). The receptors come from a human donor with low-grade glioma or glioblastoma, undergoing nonglioma brain surgery, or in good health (not recorded which).

Worth noting for this clonotype: A much larger clone sits a single nucleotide away, making a read error possible. J is TRBJ1-1 and V is TRBV5-1; TRBD1 matches at 8 bases. Germline V CDR1 and CDR2: SGHRS, YFSETQ. Trimming removed 4 bases from V and 6 bases from J; junction bases left unmatched: 11. The CDR3 has 15 residues. This CDR3 is CASSLGSTGVPEAFF. The CDR3, as DNA: TGCGCCAGCAGCCTAGGATCGACAGGGGTGCCTGAAGCTTTCTTT.

As to this clonotype: This may come from a read error, since a much larger clone is one base off. The rearrangement joins TRBV19 to TRBJ2-2; 7 nucleotides agree with TRBD1. Trimming cost V 7 bases and J 4 bases; bases outside gene matches: 6. Per the germline V gene, CDR1 is LNHDA and CDR2 is SQIVND (reference sequence). This CDR3 spans 14 amino acids. The CDR3 loop reads CASKTGLATGELFF. CDR3 coding DNA: TGTGCCAGTAAGACAGGGCTGGCCACCGGGGAGCTGTTTTTT.